This is a list of T cell receptor beta chains from one sample in a study of cytomegalovirus exposure and HLA in healthy donors. Sequencing used immunoSEQ multiplex PCR; TCRdb keeps in-frame clones, though not all of them. Of 160,000 or so clones in the sample, approximately 81% were seen once. Sequencing input: PBMCs. These receptors came from a female donor in good health and CMV-seronegative. CDR3s include the opening cysteine and the closing phenylalanine or tryptophan. Fields, in order: clone size, V gene, D gene, J gene, CDR3 DNA, CDR3 protein. D genes are given only for firm matches. Only some rows state a clone size, as once, few, many or a class for expanded clones.

-,TRBV6-5,-,TRBJ2-7,TGTGCCAGCAGTTACTCAACCGAGTCGTACGAGCAGTACTTC,CASSYSTESYEQYF
-,TRBV29-1,-,TRBJ2-1,TGCAGCGTTGAATCTCGGGGGAGCGCCTACAATGAGCAGTTCTTC,CSVESRGSAYNEQFF
-,TRBV19,-,TRBJ2-1,TGTGCCAGTAGTATTTACGGCCGCGGCAATGAGCAGTTCTTC,CASSIYGRGNEQFF
-,TRBV5-4,-,TRBJ1-1,TGTGCCAGCAGCCTGATACAGGGTAGTAACACTGAAGCTTTCTTT,CASSLIQGSNTEAFF
-,TRBV11-2,TRBD1,TRBJ1-4,TGTGCCAGCAACGGACAGGGGGAGGGTGAAAAACTGTTTTTT,CASNGQGEGEKLFF
few,TRBV6-5,TRBD1,TRBJ1-2,TGTGCCAGCAGTTACCGGGGACAGGGGCTCTATGGCTACACCTTC,CASSYRGQGLYGYTF
-,TRBV5-1,TRBD1,TRBJ1-5,TGCGCCAGCAGCTTGGAGACAGGGGGAACTCAGCCCCAGCATTTT,CASSLETGGTQPQHF
-,TRBV7-2,-,TRBJ1-4,TGTGCCAGCAGCTTAGCTCCCAGAACTAATGAAAAACTGTTTTTT,CASSLAPRTNEKLFF
-,TRBV5-6,TRBD1,TRBJ1-1,TGTGCCAGCAGCTTCGACAGGGGGACTGAAGCTTTCTTT,CASSFDRGTEAFF
once,TRBV9,-,TRBJ2-7,TGTGCCAGCAGCGAAGGACAGAGCTACGAGCAGTACTTC,CASSEGQSYEQYF
few,TRBV6-5,TRBD1,TRBJ1-1,TGTGCCAGCACGCTCGACAGGGGGAGAGCTTTCTTT,CASTLDRGRAFF
few,TRBV11-2,-,TRBJ2-2,TGTGCCAGCAGCCTACCGGGTAGCGGCAACACCGGGGAGCTGTTTTTT,CASSLPGSGNTGELFF
-,TRBV4-1,-,TRBJ2-4,TGCGCCAGCAGCCAAGGAAGGGGTTGGGAAAACATTCAGTACTTC,CASSQGRGWENIQYF
-,TRBV6-1,-,TRBJ2-7,TGTGCCAGCATGAGGGATAAGGACTACGAGCAGTACTTC,CASMRDKDYEQYF
-,TRBV27,-,TRBJ2-7,TGTGCCAGCAGTTTACGAGAGAACTCCTACGAGCAGTACTTC,CASSLRENSYEQYF
-,TRBV6-5,TRBD1,TRBJ1-3,TGTGCCAGCAGTTACGGAGGGGGCTTCGGAAACACCATATATTTT,CASSYGGGFGNTIYF
once,TRBV11-2,TRBD2,TRBJ2-3,TGTGCCAGCAGCCCCGGGACTAGCGGGCCCACAGATACGCAGTATTTT,CASSPGTSGPTDTQYF
few,TRBV9,-,TRBJ1-5,TGTGCCAGCAGCGTAGACGGGGGAGACAATCAGCCCCAGCATTTT,CASSVDGGDNQPQHF
-,TRBV27,TRBD2,TRBJ2-1,TGTGCCAGCAGTTTACTCGCGGGGGCCTACAATGAGCAGTTCTTC,CASSLLAGAYNEQFF
-,TRBV5-3,-,TRBJ1-2,TGTGCCAGAAGCTATCGGCGGGGGCGAAGCTATGGCTACACCTTC,CARSYRRGRSYGYTF
-,TRBV19,-,TRBJ1-5,TGTGCCAGTAGTCAAAGACAGGGCAATCAGCCCCAGCATTTT,CASSQRQGNQPQHF
-,TRBV2,-,TRBJ1-1,TGTGCCAGCCTCCGGGACATTGAAGCTTTCTTT,CASLRDIEAFF
-,TRBV7-2,TRBD2,TRBJ2-1,TGTGCCAGCAGCCCTACTAGCGGGATCTACAATGAGCAGTTCTTC,CASSPTSGIYNEQFF
-,TRBV4-2,TRBD1,TRBJ1-2,TGTGCCAGCAGCCATTCCTCGACAGGGCGAATTTATGGCTACACCTTC,CASSHSSTGRIYGYTF
-,TRBV5-4,TRBD1,TRBJ2-1,TGTGCCAGCAGCTTGGCCGGGGACAGCAATGAGCAGTTCTTC,CASSLAGDSNEQFF
-,TRBV5-5,-,TRBJ1-2,TGTGCCAGCAGCTTGGGTGGACAAAACTATGGCTACACCTTC,CASSLGGQNYGYTF
-,TRBV4-2,-,TRBJ1-1,TGTGCCAGCAGCCAAGATAGTACCACTGAAGCTTTCTTT,CASSQDSTTEAFF
-,TRBV10-1,TRBD2,TRBJ2-5,TGCGCCAGCAGTGATAGTCCTAGCGGCTTAGAGACCCAGTACTTC,CASSDSPSGLETQYF
-,TRBV15,TRBD1,TRBJ2-4,TGTGCCACCAGCCGGACAGGGGTTTCCAACATTCAGTACTTC,CATSRTGVSNIQYF
-,TRBV7-2,TRBD2,TRBJ2-2,TGTGCCAGCAGCTACGGACTAGCGACCGGGGAGCTGTTTTTT,CASSYGLATGELFF
-,TRBV7-8,TRBD2,TRBJ2-2,TGTGCCAGCAGCTTAACTTATAGCGGGGCCTCAAACACCGGGGAGCTGTTTTTT,CASSLTYSGASNTGELFF
-,TRBV20-1,-,TRBJ2-5,TGCAGTGCCGAGGAAGAGACCCAGTACTTC,CSAEEETQYF
-,TRBV5-4,-,TRBJ1-2,TGTGCCAGCAGCGCCAGCGGGGACCCCTGGGGCTACACCTTC,CASSASGDPWGYTF
-,TRBV28,-,TRBJ1-3,TGTGCCAGCGGATCGCTAACAGGTGGAAACACCATATATTTT,CASGSLTGGNTIYF
-,TRBV6-1,-,TRBJ1-1,TGTGCCAGCAGCGCCAGGCAAGGCACTGAAGCTTTCTTT,CASSARQGTEAFF
-,TRBV6-5,TRBD1,TRBJ2-7,TGTGCCAGCAGTCGACAGGGCTACGAGCAGTACTTC,CASSRQGYEQYF
few,TRBV5-5,TRBD1,TRBJ1-5,TGTGCCAGCAGCGGATGGACAGGGGAACAGCCCCAGCATTTT,CASSGWTGEQPQHF